Presented here are 13 T cell receptor beta chains from one specimen sequenced in a study of T cell responses to AZD1222 COVID-19 vaccine. Assay used: immunoSEQ multiplex PCR; TCRdb lists only in-frame clones, some missing. The data contain 150,000 to 200,000 clones, roughly nine tenths of them seen just once; the ten biggest clones take up 0.9% to 1.2%. The sequenced sample was peripheral blood, obtained 28 days after the second AZD1222 dose. Every receptor here comes from an adult who received the AZD1222 COVID-19 vaccine.

On this clone itself: One end of the junction does not line up with germline, which may come from a read error. V and J are TRBV7-7 and TRBJ2-7, with D perhaps matching TRBD2 (5 bases). This CDR3 region has 16 residues. CDR1 and CDR2 from the germline V gene are SSHAT and FNYEAQ (reference sequence). DNA for the CDR3: TGTGCTAGCAGCCGATCACCCTCTAGCTCAGCCCTCGAGCAGTACTTC. Amino acid sequence: CASSRSPSSSALEQYF.

The rearrangement joins TRBV12-3 or TRBV12-4 to TRBJ1-2; 7 bases line up with TRBD1. This CDR3 region has 13 residues. The V and J ends lost 7 bases and 3 bases, in that order; junction bases with no gene match: 5. The CDR3 DNA follows: TGTGCCAGCAATCGAGACAGGGACTATGGCTACACCTTC. Amino acid sequence: CASNRDRDYGYTF.

The V gene is TRBV3-1 (or the pseudogene TRBV3-2), the J gene TRBJ2-2, with 8 bases identical to TRBD2. V lost 0 bases and J lost 5; bases outside the gene matches: 8. CDR1 and CDR2 (germline): LGHDT, YNNKEL (reference sequence). This CDR3 is 17 amino acids long. The CDR3 here is CASSQDSRAGGTGELFF. The CDR3 DNA reads TGTGCCAGCAGCCAAGATAGTCGGGCGGGGGGAACCGGGGAGCTGTTTTTT.

The rearrangement links TRBV9 to TRBJ2-3; unclear D gene. V was shortened by 0 bases and J by 0 bases, with 14 bases between the two germline ends. The CDR3 sequence is 17 residues long. Looked up from germline, CDR1 is SGDLS and CDR2 is YYNGEE. The CDR3 loop is CASSVGGNPISTDTQYF. CDR3 DNA sequence: TGTGCCAGCAGCGTAGGGGGAAATCCCATTAGCACAGATACGCAGTATTTT.

V is TRBV18 and J is TRBJ1-2, with D perhaps TRBD1 (5 bases). CDR3 size: 15 residues. Trimming removed 6 bases from V and 0 bases from J, with 14 bases in between. Germline loops: CDR1 KGHSH, CDR2 LQKENI. In DNA, the CDR3 is TGTGCCAGCTCGCCCCAGGGATCAGCTAACTATGGCTACACCTTC. It yields the protein CASSPQGSANYGYTF.

The V gene is TRBV9, the J gene TRBJ1-2; D gene uncertain. V was trimmed by 0 bases and J by 4 bases, leaving 4 bases between them. This CDR3 has 12 amino acids. The germline CDR1 and CDR2 sequences are SGDLS and YYNGEE. The CDR3 is CASSVVSYGYTF. The CDR3, as DNA: TGTGCCAGCAGCGTAGTAAGCTATGGCTACACCTTC.

V gene TRBV10-3 combines with J gene TRBJ1-5; D is undetermined. Trimming removed 0 bases at V and 2 bases at J, with 5 bases between. This CDR3 spans 14 amino acids. From germline, CDR1 is ENHRY and CDR2 SYGVKD. The CDR3 DNA sequence: TGTGCCATCAGTGAGTCAGGAGGCAATCAGCCCCAGCATTTT. Protein product: CAISESGGNQPQHF.

This clone was seen only once. The rearrangement joins TRBV7-9 to TRBJ1-2; 8 nucleotides line up with TRBD1. Germline V gives CDR1 SEHNR, CDR2 FQNEAQ (reference sequence). The ends lost 4 bases at V and 0 bases at J; junction bases unmatched: 1. The CDR3 runs 14 residues. As DNA, the CDR3 is TGTGCCAGCAGCTCAGGGGGCGCTAACTATGGCTACACCTTC. This sequence encodes CASSSGGANYGYTF. Drawing the rest from reference TRBV7-9 and TRBJ1-2, the complete variable domain is DTGVSQNPRHKITKRGQNVTFRCDPISEHNRLYWYRQTLGQGPEFLTYFQNEAQLEKSRLLSDRFSAERPKGSFSTLEIQRTEQGDSAMYLCASSSGGANYGYTFGSGTRLTVV.

On this clone: Other DNA sequences of this sample code for an identical CDR3. J is TRBJ1-2 and V is TRBV3-1 (or the pseudogene TRBV3-2); the D is unclear. The V end lost 0 bases, the J end lost 2 bases, and 7 bases lay between the germline ends. Looked up from germline, CDR1 is LGHDT and CDR2 is YNNKEL (reference sequence). The CDR3 covers 14 residues. CDR3 coding DNA: TGTGCCAGCAGCCAAGAGGTAGGGAACTATGGCTACACCTTC. This sequence encodes CASSQEVGNYGYTF.

The J gene is TRBJ2-7, the V gene TRBV5-6; D possibly corresponds to TRBD1 (6 bases). Germline lookup yields CDR1 SGHDT and CDR2 YYEEEE. V lost 0 bases and J lost 5, with 18 bases in between. This CDR3 region has 16 residues. CDR3 sequence (DNA): TGTGCCAGCAGCTTGGAAGGGGGAACCATCTGGAACGAGCAGTACTTC. Translated: CASSLEGGTIWNEQYF.

Only a few counts were recorded for this clone. The J gene is TRBJ1-1, the V gene TRBV6-5; D possibly corresponds to TRBD1 (6 bases). The V end lost 8 bases, the J end lost 2 bases, and 12 bases lay between the germline ends. The CDR3 is 13 residues long. The V gene's germline CDR1 is MNHEY and CDR2 SVGAGI. This chain's CDR3 is CASERDKNTEAFF. Here the CDR3 DNA reads TGTGCCAGCGAGAGGGACAAAAACACTGAAGCTTTCTTT.

This chain connects TRBV12-5 to TRBJ2-3; 7 nucleotides line up with TRBD2. V gave up 5 bases and J gave up 1 base; unmatched junction bases: 0. Germline values: CDR1 LGHNT, CDR2 FRNRAP. The CDR3 is 13 amino acids. The CDR3 spells CASGSGGTDTQYF. The CDR3 DNA reads TGTGCTAGTGGTAGCGGGGGCACAGATACGCAGTATTTT.

V gene TRBV9 combines with J gene TRBJ1-5, with TRBD1 as a possible D gene (6 bases). This CDR3 has 15 amino acids. Germline V CDR1 and CDR2: SGDLS, YYNGEE. V lost 4 bases to trimming and J lost 0 bases, with 11 bases between them. In nucleotides, the CDR3 is TGTGCCAGCAGCATTACAGGGAATAGCAATCAGCCCCAGCATTTT. It encodes CASSITGNSNQPQHF. The full variable domain, in which reference TRBV9 and TRBJ1-5 provide the parts outside the CDR3, is DSGVTQTPKHLITATGQRVTLRCSPRSGDLSVYWYQQSLDQGLQFLIQYYNGEERAKGNILERFSAQQFPDLHSELNLSSLELGDSALYFCASSITGNSNQPQHFGDGTRLSIL.